One sample yielded the 31 T cell receptor beta chains listed below, sequenced in a study of CD8 T cells in Susac syndrome (dated by TCRdb to between 2018 and 2021). Library preparation used the immunoSEQ multiplex PCR assay. RNA was extracted using the RNeasy kit, and about 0.45 to 1 microgram was reverse transcribed with random hexamers. TCRdb ran its own pipeline on the public reads, namely fastp trimming at Q25 and MiXCR clone calling, and kept in-frame beta chains. When rows share a CDR3 protein, they turn into one entry using the most common DNA and genes. This sample comprises about 150,000 distinct CDR3 sequences, approximately 96% of them detected only once. The ten largest clones represent 0.084% of the sample. The sequenced material came from CD4+ T cells from PBMCs. Receptors were obtained from a human donor with Susac syndrome.

This sequence joins TRBV13 and TRBJ2-4; the D gene could be TRBD1 or TRBD2 (6 bases each). Germline CDR1 is PRHDT and CDR2 is FYEKMQ (reference sequence). The ends were cut back, 1 base at V and 7 bases at J, with 17 bases in the middle. The CDR3 loop spans 16 amino acids. The CDR3 is CASSLAPPSGANIQYF. The CDR3 nucleotides are TGTGCCAGCAGCTTAGCGCCCCCCTCGGGGGCGAACATTCAGTACTTC.

The rearrangement joins TRBV4-1 to TRBJ1-1; possibly TRBD1 for D (5 bases). CDR1 is MGHRA, CDR2 YSYEKL, per germline. CDR3 length equals 15 residues. V lost 0 bases to trimming and J lost 3 bases, with 11 bases between them. The CDR3 DNA is TGCGCCAGCAGCCAAGATAGGGCCAGGGACACTGAAGCTTTCTTT. Translated, it gives CASSQDRARDTEAFF.

The chain carries TRBV9 and TRBJ2-1, with 12 bases aligning to TRBD2. The CDR3 is 17 residues long. Germline-derived CDR1 and CDR2 are SGDLS and YYNGEE. V gave up 3 bases and J gave up 5 bases; unmatched junction bases: 9. This CDR3 is CASSALASGGGNNEQFF. CDR3 nucleotides: TGTGCCAGCAGCGCCCTGGCTAGCGGGGGGGGTAACAATGAGCAGTTCTTC.

The chain has TRBV19 and TRBJ2-1, with 8 bases fitting TRBD2. CDR3 length: 16 amino acids. Germline CDR1 and CDR2: LNHDA and SQIVND (reference sequence). The junction had 8 bases not matched to a gene; V was cut back by 6 bases and J by 1 base. CDR3 region: CASRTSGLGSYNEQFF. CDR3 nucleotide sequence: TGTGCCAGTAGAACCTCGGGACTAGGGTCCTACAATGAGCAGTTCTTC.

The chain uses TRBV6-6 and TRBJ2-7; perhaps D is TRBD1 or TRBD2 (7 bases each). Trimming took off 6 bases at V and 9 bases at J, with 15 bases between the two ends. The CDR3 totals 12 residues. Germline loops: CDR1 MNHNY, CDR2 SVGAGI (reference sequence). CDR3 nucleotides: TGTGCCAGCAGCTCAGGGGGGGTGGGGCAGTACTTC. Translating gives CASSSGGVGQYF.

The gene calls are TRBV30 and TRBJ2-7; D is undetermined. Per the germline V gene, CDR1 is GTSNPN and CDR2 is SVGIG (reference sequence). The CDR3 is 16 residues long. Trimming removed 2 bases at V and 2 bases at J, with 19 bases between. CDR3 amino acids: CAWSPPGRGEPYEQYF. In nucleotides, the CDR3 is TGTGCCTGGAGTCCCCCCGGAAGAGGCGAACCCTACGAGCAGTACTTC.

The chain recombines TRBV3-1 with TRBJ1-2; possible D gene TRBD1, 6 bases. In germline, CDR1 is LGHDT, CDR2 YNNKEL (reference sequence). CDR3 length equals 14 residues. V shed 11 bases and J shed 3 bases, with 19 bases lying between them. The CDR3, as DNA: TGTGCCGCCTCTAGGGGGAGGGAGCACTATGGCTACACCTTC. Protein sequence: CAASRGREHYGYTF.

The rearrangement links TRBV5-6 to TRBJ2-3; 7 bases are shared with TRBD1. Germline V gene sequence: CDR1 SGHDT, CDR2 YYEEEE. The junction had 10 bases not matched to a gene; V was cut back by 3 bases and J by 3 bases. The CDR3 covers 16 residues. CDR3 coding DNA: TGTGCCAGCAGCTCCCCTTGGGGCAGGGGGACAGATACGCAGTATTTT. This sequence encodes CASSSPWGRGTDTQYF.

CDR3 DNA sequence: TGCGCCAGCAGCTTGGTGGGGAGTCCCACAGATACGCAGTATTTT. Translated: CASSLVGSPTDTQYF. The rearrangement joins TRBV5-1 to TRBJ2-3; perhaps TRBD2 as D (5 bases). There are 15 residues in the CDR3. The germline V gene has CDR1 SGHRS and CDR2 YFSETQ. The V gene lost 0 bases and the J gene lost 2 bases, with 10 bases spanning the gap.

The chain links TRBV7-9 to TRBJ2-1; tentatively, D is TRBD1 (5 bases). CDR1 and CDR2 (germline): SEHNR, FQNEAQ (reference sequence). V lost 3 bases, J lost 6 bases, and 9 bases lay in between. The CDR3 loop spans 13 amino acids. The CDR3 nucleotides are TGTGCCAGCAGCTTCGAACAGGCCAATGAGCAGTTCTTC. It codes for CASSFEQANEQFF.

V is TRBV2 and J is TRBJ2-7, with TRBD1 as a possible D gene (6 bases). The CDR3 has 12 residues. Per the germline V gene, CDR1 is SNHLY and CDR2 is FYNNEI. V was trimmed by 8 bases and J by 0 bases, leaving 8 bases between them. The chain's CDR3 is CASRQVSYEQYF. CDR3 nucleotide sequence: TGTGCCAGCCGACAGGTCTCCTACGAGCAGTACTTC. The full variable domain, with the rest looked up from reference TRBV2 and TRBJ2-7, is EPEVTQTPSHQVTQMGQEVILRCVPISNHLYFYWYRQILGQKVEFLVSFYNNEISEKSEIFDDQFSVERPDGSNFTLKIRSTKLEDSAMYFCASRQVSYEQYFGPGTRLTVT.

The gene calls are TRBV3-1 and TRBJ2-7, with 8 bases matching TRBD2. CDR1 is LGHDT and CDR2 is YNNKEL in the germline V gene (reference sequence). V lost 4 bases, J lost 6 bases, and 11 bases stayed unmatched. The length of the CDR3 is 15 residues. CDR3 amino acids: CASSREGLVYSEQYF. The DNA for the CDR3 is TGTGCCAGCAGCCGAGAGGGACTAGTTTATTCCGAGCAGTACTTC.

CDR3 DNA sequence: TGTGCCAGCAGCTTGGTAGAATATGGCTACACCTTC. Protein sequence: CASSLVEYGYTF. The V gene is TRBV5-4, the J gene TRBJ1-2; D unresolved. The CDR3 extends over 12 amino acids. Trimming took 0 bases from V and 5 from J, leaving 5 bases between them. CDR1 SGHNT and CDR2 YYREEE come from the germline V gene (reference sequence). Combining the CDR3 with reference TRBV5-4 and TRBJ1-2 gives the whole variable domain ETGVTQSPTHLIKTRGQQVTLRCSSQSGHNTVSWYQQALGQGPQFIFQYYREEENGRGNFPPRFSGLQFPNYSSELNVNALELDDSALYLCASSLVEYGYTFGSGTRLTVV.

The chain is built from TRBV25-1 and TRBJ2-3; D unresolved. CDR1 is MGHDK and CDR2 is SYGVNS in the germline V gene. The CDR3 runs to 13 residues. Trimming left V 4 bases short and J 0 bases short, with 5 bases between. The DNA of the CDR3 is TGTGCCAGCAGTGTAGCTAGCACAGATACGCAGTATTTT. Translation: CASSVASTDTQYF.

CDR3 in amino acids: CASRRDRLNTGELFF. The CDR3 DNA is TGTGCCAGTAGGCGGGACAGGCTGAACACCGGGGAGCTGTTTTTT. The gene calls are TRBV19 and TRBJ2-2, with TRBD1 identical over 8 bases. The J segment lost 1 base and the V segment lost 6 bases, leaving 4 bases of the junction unmatched. Germline-derived CDR1 and CDR2 are LNHDA and SQIVND (reference sequence). The CDR3 contains 15 residues.

The V gene is TRBV18, the J gene TRBJ2-2; TRBD1 aligns across 7 bases. There are 15 residues in the CDR3. Germline CDR1 and CDR2: KGHSH and LQKENI. Unmatched junction bases numbered 6, after V lost 4 bases and J lost 4 bases. CDR3 region: CASSLSTGSTGELFF. Written as DNA, the CDR3 is TGTGCCAGCTCACTATCGACAGGGAGCACCGGGGAGCTGTTTTTT.

CDR3 DNA: TGTGCCAGCAGCCAAGGGCGAAGAACGAACACTGAAGCTTTCTTT. It encodes CASSQGRRTNTEAFF. J is TRBJ1-1 and V is TRBV3-1; D unresolved. Germline V gene data show CDR1 as LGHDT and CDR2 as YNNKEL (reference sequence). The CDR3 runs 15 residues. Trimming removed 1 base at V and 1 base at J, with 10 bases between.

The V call is TRBV9, the J call TRBJ1-4; no firm D call. Per the germline V gene, CDR1 is SGDLS and CDR2 is YYNGEE. The CDR3 consists of 16 residues. V was cut by 4 bases and J by 7 bases, with 20 bases left in between. The CDR3: CASSNYTGIRTEKLFF. DNA for the CDR3: TGTGCCAGCAGCAATTATACCGGGATCCGGACTGAAAAACTGTTTTTT.

This clonotype has more than one count but fewer than ten. The V gene is TRBV23-1, the J gene TRBJ2-2, with TRBD1 matching over 7 bases. TRBV23-1 is annotated as an ORF whose role is uncertain. Trimming cost V 3 bases and J 8 bases; bases outside gene matches: 0. The CDR3 length is 12 residues. CDR3 region: CASSQTGGELFF. CDR3 bases: TGCGCCAGCAGTCAGACAGGGGGGGAGCTGTTTTTT.

V usage is TRBV6-6 and J usage is TRBJ2-7; D possibly matches TRBD1 or TRBD2 (5 bases each). V gave up 10 bases and J gave up 0 bases, with 16 bases separating them. Germline assignment: CDR1 MNHNY and CDR2 SVGAGI (reference sequence). The CDR3 is made up of 14 amino acids. The DNA of the CDR3 is TGTGCCACCTCGGCCCGGGACCGCTCCTACGAGCAGTACTTC. It yields the protein CATSARDRSYEQYF.

The chain is built from TRBV5-1 and TRBJ1-1; D uncertain. The CDR3 totals 17 residues. V shed 1 base and J shed 1 base, with 17 bases lying between them. Germline V lookup: CDR1 SGHRS, CDR2 YFSETQ. CDR3 residues: CASSLFRRSESNTEAFF. The CDR3 DNA reads TGCGCCAGCAGCTTGTTTCGGCGCTCCGAGTCGAACACTGAAGCTTTCTTT. The variable domain in full, completed from reference TRBV5-1 and TRBJ1-1, reads KAGVTQTPRYLIKTRGQQVTLSCSPISGHRSVSWYQQTPGQGLQFLFEYFSETQRNKGNFPGRFSGRQFSNSRSEMNVSTLELGDSALYLCASSLFRRSESNTEAFFGQGTRLTVV.

The V and J genes are TRBV4-1 and TRBJ2-1, with 7 bases that match TRBD2. CDR1 MGHRA and CDR2 YSYEKL come from the germline V gene. The CDR3 length is 15 residues. The trim removed 1 base at V and 7 bases at J, leaving 7 bases unmatched. In nucleotides, the CDR3 is TGCGCCAGCAGCCAAGGGCGGGGCGGGAGTAATGAGCAGTTCTTC. Residues: CASSQGRGGSNEQFF.

The genes are TRBV20-1 and TRBJ1-5, with D maybe TRBD1 (5 bases). V lost 2 bases to trimming and J lost 5 bases, with 13 bases between them. Germline-derived CDR1 and CDR2 are DFQATT and SNEGSKA (reference sequence). The CDR3 runs 14 residues. The CDR3 region is CSARMGGDHQPQHF. The CDR3 region has the DNA TGCAGTGCTAGAATGGGAGGGGATCATCAGCCCCAGCATTTT.

The chain couples TRBV20-1 to TRBJ1-5; TRBD1 matches 9 bases. The J segment lost 7 bases and the V segment lost 6 bases, leaving 7 bases of the junction unmatched. CDR3 length: 13 amino acids. Germline-derived CDR1 and CDR2 are DFQATT and SNEGSKA (reference sequence). Written as DNA, the CDR3 is TGCAGTGCCAAGACAGGGGGTGGCCAGCCCCAGCATTTT. Translated, it gives CSAKTGGGQPQHF.

The V and J genes are TRBV29-1 and TRBJ2-2; a weak D match, TRBD1 (6 bases). Trimming left V 8 bases short and J 3 bases short, with 16 bases between. Per the germline V gene, CDR1 is SQVTM and CDR2 is ANQGSEA. This CDR3 comprises 14 residues. The CDR3 DNA reads as TGCAGCTTTTCACAGGGAGTCGACACCGGGGAGCTGTTTTTT. Translating it yields CSFSQGVDTGELFF.

The J gene is TRBJ1-2, the V gene TRBV20-1; no reliable D call. V lost 3 bases and J 0 bases, leaving 8 bases between the germline ends. The CDR3 loop spans 13 amino acids. Per germline, CDR1 DFQATT and CDR2 SNEGSKA (reference sequence). In nucleotides, the CDR3 is TGCAGTGCTAGTAGGGAAACTAACTATGGCTACACCTTC. This encodes CSASRETNYGYTF.

The CDR3 DNA reads TGTGCCAGCAGTCGCGACGCAAGCTCCTACGAGCAGTACTTC. The encoded protein is CASSRDASSYEQYF. The J gene is TRBJ2-7, the V gene TRBV12-3 or TRBV12-4; no firm D call. The CDR3 spans 14 residues. V lost 5 bases, J lost 0 bases, and 11 bases lay in between.

The V gene is TRBV25-1, the J gene TRBJ1-1; possible D gene TRBD1, 6 bases. Trimming cost V 5 bases and J 0 bases, with 10 bases left between them. This CDR3 has 14 residues. CDR1 and CDR2 from the germline V gene are MGHDK and SYGVNS. The CDR3 sequence: CASSQTGLNTEAFF. The CDR3 coding sequence is TGTGCCAGCAGTCAGACAGGCTTGAACACTGAAGCTTTCTTT.

V usage is TRBV20-1 and J usage is TRBJ2-7; 10 nucleotides line up with TRBD2. The CDR3 is made up of 16 amino acids. Germline-derived CDR1 and CDR2 are DFQATT and SNEGSKA (reference sequence). Losses at the gene ends were 5 bases for V and 7 bases for J; bases not matched to a gene: 17. CDR3 coding DNA: TGCAGTGCTCGCCCAGGGGGGAGCGGGAGGGCCGGTGAGCAGTACTTC. Its translation is CSARPGGSGRAGEQYF.

V gene TRBV28 combines with J gene TRBJ1-2; TRBD1 matches at 9 bases. Germline values: CDR1 MDHEN, CDR2 SYDVKM. With V trimmed by 4 bases and J by 4 bases, 4 bases remained unmatched. The CDR3 runs to 14 residues. The CDR3: CASSWTGALYGYTF. The CDR3 DNA is TGTGCCAGCAGTTGGACAGGGGCTCTCTATGGCTACACCTTC.

V and J are TRBV29-1 and TRBJ2-3; D is unresolved. V dropped 0 bases and J dropped 6 bases, with 13 bases sitting between them. Germline lookup yields CDR1 SQVTM and CDR2 ANQGSEA. The CDR3 extends over 14 amino acids. The CDR3 region is CSVEEAGPRDTQYF. CDR3 coding DNA: TGCAGCGTTGAAGAGGCAGGACCCCGGGATACGCAGTATTTT.